This record covers a single TCR beta chain. The repertoire was sequenced with immunoSEQ multiplex PCR; TCRdb's copy has only in-frame clones and lacks some. The sample lists about 28,000 clones; approximately 89% were seen once. This record belongs to a study of PD-1 and CTLA-4 blockade in melanoma. The CDR3 spans 14 residues. Germline V gene lookup returns CDR1 MDHEN and CDR2 SYDVKM. The V end lost 1 base, the J end lost 0 bases, and 4 bases lay between the germline ends. This receptor was taken from a human donor with melanoma. This sequence joins TRBV28 and TRBJ1-5; no clear D. The sequencing used CD8+ T cells from peripheral blood, collected from a patient given anti-PD-1 treatment. The CDR3 reads CASSLLNSNQPQHF. As DNA, the CDR3 is TGTGCCAGCAGTTTATTGAATAGCAATCAGCCCCAGCATTTT.